This T cell receptor (beta chain) was found in a study of blood T cell repertoires in COVID-19. Study information: Samples came from the United States, Italy and Spain, spanning acute and convalescent COVID-19.

Germline lookup yields CDR1 KGHSH and CDR2 LQKENI. This CDR3 is built from 15 residues. The V and J ends lost 0 bases and 1 base respectively, with 9 bases between them. The age range of participants was about 18 to 100 years, with residence in about two dozen US areas. The table came from immunoSEQ multiplex PCR; TCRdb's copy has only in-frame clones and leaves some out. The sample includes roughly 190,000 clones, roughly 82% of them seen just once. This sequence joins TRBV18 and TRBJ1-1; D gene unclear. The sequence was obtained from an older woman with acute COVID-19. The sequenced material came from PBMCs or T cells enriched from blood (not recorded which). The CDR3 sequence is CASSPPPGWNTEAFF. In nucleotides, the CDR3 is TGTGCCAGCTCACCACCACCCGGGTGGAACACTGAAGCTTTCTTT.